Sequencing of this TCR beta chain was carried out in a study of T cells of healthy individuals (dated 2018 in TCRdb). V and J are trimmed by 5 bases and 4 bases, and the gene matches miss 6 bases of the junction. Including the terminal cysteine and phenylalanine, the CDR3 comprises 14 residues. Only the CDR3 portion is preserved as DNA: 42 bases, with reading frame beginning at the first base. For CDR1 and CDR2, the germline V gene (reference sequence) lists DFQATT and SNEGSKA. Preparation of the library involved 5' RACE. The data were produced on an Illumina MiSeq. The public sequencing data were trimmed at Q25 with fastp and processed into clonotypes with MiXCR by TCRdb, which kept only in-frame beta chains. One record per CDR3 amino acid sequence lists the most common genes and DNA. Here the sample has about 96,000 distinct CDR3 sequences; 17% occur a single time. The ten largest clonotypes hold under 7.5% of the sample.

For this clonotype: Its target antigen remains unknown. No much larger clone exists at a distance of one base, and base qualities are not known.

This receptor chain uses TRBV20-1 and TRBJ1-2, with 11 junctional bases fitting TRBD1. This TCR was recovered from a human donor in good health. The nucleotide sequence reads TGCAGTGCTCCCGGGACAGGGGGGGGCTATGGCTACACCTTC. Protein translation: CSAPGTGGGYGYTF.